One sample yielded the 26 T cell receptor beta chains listed below, sequenced in a study of blood T cell repertoires in COVID-19. Assay used: immunoSEQ multiplex PCR; TCRdb lists only in-frame clones, some missing. Counted here are around 140,000 clones, under 90% occurring once; the ten biggest clones make up 3.9%. Material for sequencing was PBMCs or T cells enriched from blood (not recorded which). The receptor source for this set is a man aged 45-65 years in a cohort exposed to, infected with or recovered from COVID-19 (not recorded which).

This clone was counted between two and nine times. The rearrangement links TRBV5-4 to TRBJ1-4; 9 nucleotides align to TRBD1. V gave up 0 bases and J gave up 8 bases; unmatched junction bases: 5. The CDR3 is made up of 15 amino acids. Germline lookup yields CDR1 SGHNT and CDR2 YYREEE (reference sequence). The CDR3 nucleotides read TGTGCCAGCAGCTTGGAAAGGACAGGGGTCGAAAAACTGTTTTTT. As protein: CASSLERTGVEKLFF.

This clone was detected a few times. In DNA form, the CDR3 reads TGCGCCAGCAGCCCCGGACAGGGCTTCAACGAGCAGTACTTC. As protein: CASSPGQGFNEQYF. This chain connects TRBV5-1 to TRBJ2-7; 8 bases agree with TRBD1. CDR1 and CDR2 (germline): SGHRS, YFSETQ. V lost 4 bases to trimming and J lost 5 bases; unmatched junction nucleotides: 8. The CDR3 runs to 14 residues.

The rearrangement links TRBV25-1 to TRBJ1-4, with a weak D call TRBD1 (6 bases). The CDR3 has 17 residues. The V end lost 3 bases, the J end lost 7 bases, and 21 bases lay between the germline ends. Germline V lookup: CDR1 MGHDK, CDR2 SYGVNS. The DNA for the CDR3 is TGTGCCAGCAGTGACAACAGGGTGCCAATGTCAGTTGAAAAACTGTTTTTT. It specifies CASSDNRVPMSVEKLFF.

CDR3: CASSSPGLAGLYF. The CDR3 DNA sequence: TGTGCCAGCAGCTCTCCGGGACTAGCGGGATTGTACTTC. The V gene is TRBV7-2, the J gene TRBJ2-7, with 13 bases that match TRBD2. Germline-derived CDR1 and CDR2 are SGHTA and FQGNSA. The CDR3 contains 13 residues. Trimming cost V 4 bases and J 12 bases; bases outside gene matches: 6.

The CDR3 nucleotides read TGTGCCACCAGTGATAGAGCGGGAGGGCCGGGGGATGAGCAGTTCTTC. It codes for CATSDRAGGPGDEQFF. This rearrangement joins TRBV24-1 to TRBJ2-1; 10 positions match TRBD2. With 3 bases clipped from V and 8 bases from J, the junction kept 9 bases outside the gene matches. The germline V gene has CDR1 KGHDR and CDR2 SFDVKD. CDR3 length equals 16 residues.

V usage is TRBV19 and J usage is TRBJ2-1; D not resolved. This CDR3 has 15 residues. V lost 6 bases, J lost 4 bases, and 16 bases lay in between. Germline V gene sequence: CDR1 LNHDA, CDR2 SQIVND (reference sequence). CDR3 sequence (DNA): TGTGCCAGTAGCCCACAGAGAACCAAATACAATGAGCAGTTCTTC. Its protein product is CASSPQRTKYNEQFF.

This chain joins TRBV18 and TRBJ1-1; 8 nucleotides line up with TRBD1. With 3 bases clipped from V and 0 bases from J, the junction kept 9 bases outside the gene matches. The CDR3 extends over 17 amino acids. CDR1 and CDR2 from the germline V gene are KGHSH and LQKENI. The CDR3 loop reads CASSPRTGWQMNTEAFF. The CDR3 DNA follows: TGTGCCAGCTCACCCAGGACAGGGTGGCAGATGAACACTGAAGCTTTCTTT.

V and J are TRBV21-1 and TRBJ1-2. TRBV21-1 is a listed pseudogene. The CDR3 spans 17 residues. The CDR3: CASSFTRGAQRNYGYTF. In DNA form, the CDR3 reads TGTGCCAGCTCCTTTACACGGGGGGCTCAACGGAACTATGGCTACACCTTC.

The chain has TRBV18 and TRBJ1-5; D is possibly TRBD1 (6 bases). V was pared by 3 bases and J by 7 bases, with 10 bases between. Germline loops: CDR1 KGHSH, CDR2 LQKENI. CDR3 length: 13 amino acids. The DNA for the CDR3 is TGTGCCAGCTCACCCGACAGGCGACAGCCCCAGCATTTT. Encoded protein: CASSPDRRQPQHF.

The rearrangement uses TRBV2 and TRBJ1-5; 7 bases align to TRBD1. The CDR3 contains 13 residues. Trimming removed 7 bases from V and 7 bases from J; junction bases left unmatched: 7. Germline V gives CDR1 SNHLY, CDR2 FYNNEI. The CDR3 nucleotides are TGTGCCAGCAAGGGGGCAAGAGGGCAGCCCCAGCATTTT. It is translated as CASKGARGQPQHF.

The chain recombines TRBV12-3 or TRBV12-4 with TRBJ1-2; D is possibly TRBD1 (5 bases). The CDR3 consists of 13 residues. Trimming removed 3 bases at V and 8 bases at J, with 13 bases between. This CDR3 is CASSFSRAMGYTF. The DNA for the CDR3 is TGTGCCAGCAGTTTTTCCAGGGCAATGGGCTACACCTTC.

The genes are TRBV9 and TRBJ1-4, with D unresolved. The germline CDR1 and CDR2 sequences are SGDLS and YYNGEE. There are 14 residues in the CDR3. The V and J ends lost 0 bases and 5 bases respectively, with 8 bases between them. CDR3 protein: CASSVETGNEKLFF. CDR3 coding DNA: TGTGCCAGCAGCGTAGAAACGGGAAATGAAAAACTGTTTTTT.

The rearrangement joins TRBV2 to TRBJ1-5; D is unclear. Trimming cost V 1 base and J 3 bases, with 13 bases left between them. Germline CDR1 is SNHLY and CDR2 is FYNNEI. The CDR3 runs to 16 residues. Here the CDR3 reads CASSEGGGGYNQPQHF. In nucleotides, the CDR3 is TGTGCCAGCAGTGAAGGAGGAGGAGGGTACAATCAGCCCCAGCATTTT. The full variable domain, its missing parts supplied by reference TRBV2 and TRBJ1-5, is EPEVTQTPSHQVTQMGQEVILRCVPISNHLYFYWYRQILGQKVEFLVSFYNNEISEKSEIFDDQFSVERPDGSNFTLKIRSTKLEDSAMYFCASSEGGGGYNQPQHFGDGTRLSIL.

The V call is TRBV10-3, the J call TRBJ2-3; 10 bases line up with TRBD2. Germline trimming cut 6 bases from V and 0 bases from J; bases unmatched to any gene: 6. The CDR3 extends over 16 amino acids. Germline CDR1 is ENHRY and CDR2 is SYGVKD. In nucleotides, the CDR3 is TGTGCCATCAGAACCTTAGCGGGGGGTAGCACAGATACGCAGTATTTT. Its translation is CAIRTLAGGSTDTQYF.

This chain joins TRBV29-1 and TRBJ1-5; 8 bases agree with TRBD1. Germline V gene data show CDR1 as SQVTM and CDR2 as ANQGSEA. The CDR3 consists of 14 residues. V was clipped by 4 bases and J by 4 bases; unmatched bases: 6. DNA for the CDR3: TGCAGCGTTGTGGGAGGACAGGGAAATCAGCCCCAGCATTTT. This codes for CSVVGGQGNQPQHF.

V and J are TRBV15 and TRBJ1-1, with D perhaps matching TRBD1 (5 bases). Trimming left V 0 bases short and J 8 bases short, with 10 bases between. The CDR3 spans 13 residues. Germline CDR1 LNHNV, CDR2 YYDKDF (reference sequence). CDR3 in DNA: TGTGCCACCAGCAGAGATCGGGACTCCGAAGCTTTCTTT. It codes for CATSRDRDSEAFF. The full variable domain, with the rest looked up from reference TRBV15 and TRBJ1-1, is DAMVIQNPRYQVTQFGKPVTLSCSQTLNHNVMYWYQQKSSQAPKLLFHYYDKDFNNEADTPDNFQSRRPNTSFCFLDIRSPGLGDTAMYLCATSRDRDSEAFFGQGTRLTVV.

The CDR3 loop is CASSWTSRPYEQYF. The CDR3 coding sequence is TGTGCCAGCAGCTGGACTAGCCGCCCCTACGAGCAGTACTTC. V and J are TRBV5-4 and TRBJ2-7; 8 bases align to TRBD2. CDR3 length: 14 residues. The germline V gene has CDR1 SGHNT and CDR2 YYREEE (reference sequence). V was clipped by 3 bases and J by 2 bases; unmatched bases: 4.

V is TRBV11-2 and J is TRBJ1-2; possibly TRBD1 for D (5 bases). V dropped 5 bases and J dropped 3 bases, with 16 bases sitting between them. Germline V lookup: CDR1 SGHAT, CDR2 FQNNGV. This CDR3 region has 15 residues. CDR3 nucleotides: TGTGCCAGCAGCCAAATACGGGGGTCGGACTATGGCTACACCTTC. It encodes CASSQIRGSDYGYTF.

This chain joins TRBV5-6 and TRBJ2-3, with a weak D call TRBD1 (6 bases). CDR1 is SGHDT, CDR2 YYEEEE, per germline. V was clipped by 0 bases and J by 4 bases, with 15 bases between them. CDR3 length equals 16 residues. In nucleotides, the CDR3 is TGTGCCAGCAGCTTGGCGGGGACATTAGGGGCAGATACGCAGTATTTT. It encodes CASSLAGTLGADTQYF.

The chain links TRBV7-9 to TRBJ2-1, with 8 nucleotides matching TRBD1. Germline V lookup: CDR1 SEHNR, CDR2 FQNEAQ (reference sequence). Trimming at V came to 1 base and at J to 5 bases, leaving 7 bases not matched to a gene. The CDR3 sequence is 16 residues long. The CDR3 spells CASSLGIGQGHNEQFF. CDR3 coding DNA: TGTGCCAGCAGCTTAGGAATAGGACAGGGACACAATGAGCAGTTCTTC.

This clone was found once. CDR3 DNA: TGTGCCAGCAGCTTTCGGGGTAGCGGGTCAGATCAGTATTTT. Translated: CASSFRGSGSDQYF. The rearrangement joins TRBV5-6 to TRBJ2-3; 7 bases fit TRBD2. The CDR3 spans 14 residues. Germline V lookup: CDR1 SGHDT, CDR2 YYEEEE. Trimming cost V 2 bases and J 12 bases; bases outside gene matches: 12.

This clone has only a few counts. This chain joins TRBV7-9 and TRBJ2-2, with TRBD1 identical over 8 bases. After removal of 4 bases from V and 0 bases from J, the junction contained 4 bases not matched to a gene. The germline gives CDR1 SEHNR, CDR2 FQNEAQ (reference sequence). This CDR3 spans 16 amino acids. In nucleotides, the CDR3 is TGTGCCAGCAGCTCCGGACAGGGCCCGAACACCGGGGAGCTGTTTTTT. Protein product: CASSSGQGPNTGELFF.

There are a few counts of this clone. The CDR3 DNA reads TGTGCCAGCATGCTGAGGCTAAATGAGCAGTTCTTC. Amino acid sequence: CASMLRLNEQFF. The chain uses TRBV6-5 and TRBJ2-1; no clear D gene. Germline CDR1 is MNHEY and CDR2 is SVGAGI. The CDR3 covers 12 residues. The V end was cut by 7 bases, the J end by 7 bases, with 11 bases between.

V gene TRBV30 combines with J gene TRBJ2-7; TRBD1 matches at 9 bases. Trimming at V came to 5 bases and at J to 4 bases, leaving 6 bases not matched to a gene. Germline CDR1 reads GTSNPN; CDR2 reads SVGIG (reference sequence). This CDR3 has 13 residues. The CDR3 DNA follows: TGTGCCTGGGGGGACAGGGTAACTTACGAGCAGTACTTC. Protein: CAWGDRVTYEQYF.

Ten or more counts support this clone. The chain has TRBV6-1 and TRBJ2-5; 12 positions agree with TRBD1. V lost 0 bases, J lost 5 bases, and 4 bases stayed unmatched. The CDR3 runs 16 residues. The germline gives CDR1 MNHNS, CDR2 SASEGT. The CDR3 DNA follows: TGTGCCAGCAGTGAAGCGGTAGGGACAGGGGGCGAGACCCAGTACTTC. It specifies CASSEAVGTGGETQYF.

V and J are TRBV7-2 and TRBJ2-3; 13 bases are shared with TRBD2. V lost 5 bases to trimming and J lost 5 bases; unmatched junction nucleotides: 7. The CDR3 has 16 amino acids. Germline V gene data show CDR1 as SGHTA and CDR2 as FQGNSA. Here the CDR3 DNA reads TGTGCCAGCAGCCCGGGACTAGCGGGGCCGGGAGATACGCAGTATTTT. This sequence encodes CASSPGLAGPGDTQYF.